A selection of T cell receptor beta chains follows, all from one sample in a study of regulatory T cells in long-lasting Graves disease. TCRdb re-called the multiplex PCR reads through MiXCR, storing one row per CDR3 protein. This table has 440,000 or so distinct CDR3 sequences, over 15% appearing once. This sample also belongs to another study, concerning T cells in Graves' hyperthyroidism and ophthalmopathy.

Sequenced material: peripheral blood mononuclear cells (PBMCs), taken at new diagnosis, from a patient treated with antithyroid drugs. Receptors originate from a young woman with Graves disease. Each CDR3 is given with its conserved first and last residue. A D gene is named only where the DNA matches it firmly. Part of the rows lack a size; the others show once, few, many or a class for expanded clones.

clone_size: .; j_call: TRBJ2-5; d_call: TRBD1; v_call: TRBV11-2; cdr3_aa: CASRQQTGLETQYF; cdr3_nt: TGTGCCAGCAGGCAACAGACAGGGTTGGAGACCCAGTACTTC
clone_size: few; j_call: TRBJ1-1; d_call: .; v_call: TRBV27; cdr3_aa: CASRSLGQMNTEAFF; cdr3_nt: TGTGCCAGCAGGAGCCTTGGACAGATGAACACTGAAGCTTTCTTT
clone_size: many; j_call: TRBJ2-5; d_call: .; v_call: TRBV28; cdr3_aa: CASSPIRETQYF; cdr3_nt: TGTGCCAGCAGTCCGATTCGGGAGACCCAGTACTTC
clone_size: few; j_call: TRBJ2-7; d_call: .; v_call: TRBV15; cdr3_aa: CATSRDWGSPGEQYF; cdr3_nt: TGTGCCACCAGCAGAGATTGGGGGAGCCCGGGCGAGCAGTACTTC
clone_size: many; j_call: TRBJ2-3; d_call: TRBD2; v_call: TRBV29-1; cdr3_aa: CSVPSGADTQYF; cdr3_nt: TGCAGCGTCCCCAGCGGGGCAGATACGCAGTATTTT
clone_size: .; j_call: TRBJ2-2; d_call: .; v_call: TRBV10-2; cdr3_aa: CASSAQLSGYTGELFF; cdr3_nt: TGCGCCAGCAGTGCCCAACTAAGTGGGTACACCGGGGAGCTGTTTTTT
clone_size: .; j_call: TRBJ2-1; d_call: TRBD1; v_call: TRBV6-1; cdr3_aa: CASSVRPGQSQGF; cdr3_nt: TGTGCCAGCAGCGTCCGGCCGGGACAGAGTCAGGGGTTC
clone_size: many; j_call: TRBJ2-7; d_call: .; v_call: TRBV11-1; cdr3_aa: CASSLEQLPYEQYF; cdr3_nt: TGTGCCAGCAGCTTAGAACAGCTCCCTTACGAGCAGTACTTC
clone_size: many; j_call: TRBJ2-7; d_call: .; v_call: TRBV4-3; cdr3_aa: CASSQDQGYEQYF; cdr3_nt: TGCGCCAGCAGCCAAGACCAGGGATACGAGCAGTACTTC
clone_size: .; j_call: TRBJ1-6; d_call: .; v_call: TRBV28; cdr3_aa: CASSWGLDSPLHF; cdr3_nt: TGTGCCAGCAGTTGGGGGTTGGATTCACCCCTCCACTTT
clone_size: many; j_call: TRBJ1-2; d_call: TRBD1; v_call: TRBV12-3/TRBV12-4; cdr3_aa: CASVVLGTGDYGYTF; cdr3_nt: TGTGCCAGCGTTGTTTTAGGGACAGGTGATTATGGCTACACCTTC
clone_size: many; j_call: TRBJ2-2; d_call: TRBD1; v_call: TRBV5-5; cdr3_aa: CASSLIGTGDTGELFF; cdr3_nt: TGTGCCAGCAGCTTGATCGGGACAGGGGACACCGGGGAGCTGTTTTTT
clone_size: many; j_call: TRBJ2-7; d_call: .; v_call: TRBV28; cdr3_aa: CASSSRLTLYEQYF; cdr3_nt: TGTGCCAGCAGCTCCCGCCTAACTCTGTACGAGCAGTACTTC
clone_size: .; j_call: TRBJ1-1; d_call: .; v_call: TRBV10-3; cdr3_aa: CAISGGGTEAFF; cdr3_nt: TGTGCCATCAGCGGGGGCGGCACTGAAGCTTTCTTT
clone_size: few; j_call: TRBJ2-2; d_call: .; v_call: TRBV11-1; cdr3_aa: CASSLRADGGELFF; cdr3_nt: TGTGCCAGCAGCCTAAGGGCCGACGGCGGGGAGCTGTTTTTT
clone_size: many; j_call: TRBJ2-7; d_call: TRBD2; v_call: TRBV7-2; cdr3_aa: CASSVLAGAYEQYF; cdr3_nt: TGTGCCAGCAGCGTTCTAGCGGGTGCCTACGAGCAGTACTTC
clone_size: .; j_call: TRBJ2-1; d_call: TRBD2; v_call: TRBV20-1; cdr3_aa: CSARGLLGVIVEQFF; cdr3_nt: TGCAGTGCTCGGGGACTATTGGGGGTTATAGTTGAGCAGTTCTTC
clone_size: few; j_call: TRBJ2-7; d_call: .; v_call: TRBV29-1; cdr3_aa: CSVYGFNEQYF; cdr3_nt: TGCAGCGTTTACGGTTTCAACGAGCAGTACTTC
clone_size: many; j_call: TRBJ2-7; d_call: .; v_call: TRBV28; cdr3_aa: CASQSRVLSYEQYF; cdr3_nt: TGTGCCAGCCAGAGCAGGGTATTATCCTACGAGCAGTACTTC
clone_size: .; j_call: TRBJ1-2; d_call: .; v_call: TRBV6-2/TRBV6-3; cdr3_aa: CASMWQDFGYTF; cdr3_nt: TGTGCCAGCATGTGGCAGGATTTTGGCTACACCTTC
clone_size: many; j_call: TRBJ1-5; d_call: .; v_call: TRBV29-1; cdr3_aa: CSVADNWKQPQHF; cdr3_nt: TGCAGCGTTGCGGATAACTGGAAGCAGCCCCAGCATTTT
clone_size: few; j_call: TRBJ2-5; d_call: .; v_call: TRBV4-1; cdr3_aa: CASRGPGASGQETQYF; cdr3_nt: TGCGCCAGCCGCGGCCCGGGGGCGTCTGGACAAGAGACCCAGTACTTC
clone_size: many; j_call: TRBJ2-7; d_call: .; v_call: TRBV6-2/TRBV6-3; cdr3_aa: CASSYDRLGGDEQYF; cdr3_nt: TGTGCCAGCAGTTACGACAGGCTCGGCGGGGACGAGCAGTACTTC
clone_size: many; j_call: TRBJ2-5; d_call: .; v_call: TRBV28; cdr3_aa: CASSSLWTDQETQYF; cdr3_nt: TGTGCCAGCAGTTCGCTCTGGACGGACCAAGAGACCCAGTACTTC
clone_size: .; j_call: TRBJ2-7; d_call: .; v_call: TRBV4-2; cdr3_aa: CASSQGLGQNYEQYF; cdr3_nt: TGTGCCAGCAGCCAAGGTCTCGGACAGAATTACGAGCAGTACTTC
clone_size: few; j_call: TRBJ2-1; d_call: TRBD2; v_call: TRBV6-5; cdr3_aa: CASSYSFSAAGRDEQFF; cdr3_nt: TGTGCCAGCAGTTACTCGTTTTCGGCAGCGGGAAGGGACGAGCAGTTCTTC